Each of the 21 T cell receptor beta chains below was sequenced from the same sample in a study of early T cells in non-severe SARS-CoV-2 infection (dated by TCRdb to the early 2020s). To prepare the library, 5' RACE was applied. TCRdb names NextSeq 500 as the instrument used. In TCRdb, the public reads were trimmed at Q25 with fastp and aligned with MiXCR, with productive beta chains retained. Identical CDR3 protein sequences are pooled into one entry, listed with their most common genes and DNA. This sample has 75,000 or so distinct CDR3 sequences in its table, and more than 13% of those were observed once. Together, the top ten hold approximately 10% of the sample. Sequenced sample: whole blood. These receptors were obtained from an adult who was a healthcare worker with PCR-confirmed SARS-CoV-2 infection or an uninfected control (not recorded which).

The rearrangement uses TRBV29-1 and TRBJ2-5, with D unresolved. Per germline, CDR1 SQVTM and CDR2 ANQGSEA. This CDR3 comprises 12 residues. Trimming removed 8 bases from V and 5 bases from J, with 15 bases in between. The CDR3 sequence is CSQRTAAETQYF. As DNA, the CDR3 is TGCAGCCAGAGGACCGCAGCGGAGACCCAGTACTTC.

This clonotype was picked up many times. CDR3 loop: CASSWGGLNTEAFF. DNA of the CDR3: TGTGCCAGCAGCTGGGGGGGCCTGAACACTGAAGCTTTCTTT. V and J are TRBV12-3 or TRBV12-4 and TRBJ1-1, with D possibly matching TRBD1 (6 bases). The CDR3 runs to 14 residues. The V end lost 6 bases, the J end lost 0 bases, and 11 bases lay between the germline ends.

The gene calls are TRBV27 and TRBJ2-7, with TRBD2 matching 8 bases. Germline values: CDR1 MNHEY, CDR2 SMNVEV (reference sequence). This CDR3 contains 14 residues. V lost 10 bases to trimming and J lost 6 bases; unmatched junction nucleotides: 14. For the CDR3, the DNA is TGTGCCACGAACAGCGGGGGCGGGGGTATCGAGCAGTACTTC. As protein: CATNSGGGGIEQYF.

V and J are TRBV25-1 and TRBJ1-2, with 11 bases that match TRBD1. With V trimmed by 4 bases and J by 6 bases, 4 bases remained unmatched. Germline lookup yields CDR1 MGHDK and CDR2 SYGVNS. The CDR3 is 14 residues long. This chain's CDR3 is CASSGTGGYDGYTF. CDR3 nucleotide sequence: TGTGCCAGCAGTGGGACAGGGGGCTATGATGGCTACACCTTC.

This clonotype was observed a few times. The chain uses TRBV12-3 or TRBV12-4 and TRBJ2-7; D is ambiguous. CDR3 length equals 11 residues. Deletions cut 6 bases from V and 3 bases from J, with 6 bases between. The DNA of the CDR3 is TGTGCCAGCAGGGGAAGCTACGAGCAGTACTTC. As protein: CASRGSYEQYF.

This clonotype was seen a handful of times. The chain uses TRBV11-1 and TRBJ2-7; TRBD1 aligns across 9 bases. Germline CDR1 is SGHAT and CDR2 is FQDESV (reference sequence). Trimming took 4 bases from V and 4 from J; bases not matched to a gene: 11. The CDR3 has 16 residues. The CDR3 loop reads CASSYTLGQGWYEQYF. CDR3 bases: TGTGCCAGCAGCTATACTCTGGGACAGGGTTGGTACGAGCAGTACTTC.

Written as DNA, the CDR3 is TGTGCCAGCAGCTTGGGACAGGGGCTTTCAGATACGCAGTATTTT. This codes for CASSLGQGLSDTQYF. V and J are TRBV13 and TRBJ2-3; 10 bases match TRBD1. Per the germline V gene, CDR1 is PRHDT and CDR2 is FYEKMQ (reference sequence). The CDR3 runs to 15 residues. Germline trimming cut 3 bases from V and 4 bases from J; bases unmatched to any gene: 4.

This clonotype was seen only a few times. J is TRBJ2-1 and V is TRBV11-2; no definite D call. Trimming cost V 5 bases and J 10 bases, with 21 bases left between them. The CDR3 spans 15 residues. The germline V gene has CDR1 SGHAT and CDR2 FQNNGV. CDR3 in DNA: TGTGCCAGCAGCCCCTACGTAGCCGGGTTCCAAGAGCAGTTCTTC. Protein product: CASSPYVAGFQEQFF.

CDR3 protein: CASSAPGNYGYTF. CDR3 DNA sequence: TGTGCCAGCAGCGCTCCAGGAAATTATGGCTACACCTTC. The chain recombines TRBV4-2 with TRBJ1-2; D is ambiguous. Germline CDR1 and CDR2: LGHNA and YNFKEQ. V was clipped by 5 bases and J by 5 bases, with 12 bases between them. CDR3 size: 13 residues.

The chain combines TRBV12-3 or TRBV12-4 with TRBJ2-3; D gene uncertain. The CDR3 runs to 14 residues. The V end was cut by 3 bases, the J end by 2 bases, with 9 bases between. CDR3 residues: CASSFSGFTDTQYF. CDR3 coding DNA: TGTGCCAGCAGTTTTTCCGGCTTCACAGATACGCAGTATTTT.

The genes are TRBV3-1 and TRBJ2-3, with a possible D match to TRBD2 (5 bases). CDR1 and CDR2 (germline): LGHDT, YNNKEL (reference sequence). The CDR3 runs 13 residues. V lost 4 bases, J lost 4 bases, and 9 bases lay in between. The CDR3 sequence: CASSPRTADTQYF. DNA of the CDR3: TGTGCCAGCAGCCCGCGGACTGCAGATACGCAGTATTTT.

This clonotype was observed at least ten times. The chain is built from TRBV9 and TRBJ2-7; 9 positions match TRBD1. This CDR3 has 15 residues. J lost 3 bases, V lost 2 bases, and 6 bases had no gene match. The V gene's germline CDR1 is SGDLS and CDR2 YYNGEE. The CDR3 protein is CASSVGTGQDYEQYF. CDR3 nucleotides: TGTGCCAGCAGCGTCGGGACAGGGCAAGACTACGAGCAGTACTTC.

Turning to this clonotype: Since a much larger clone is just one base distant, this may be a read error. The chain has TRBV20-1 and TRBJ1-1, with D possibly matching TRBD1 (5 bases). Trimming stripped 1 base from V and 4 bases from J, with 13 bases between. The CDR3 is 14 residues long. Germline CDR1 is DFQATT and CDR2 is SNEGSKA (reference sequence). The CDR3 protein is CSARGRGRGTEAFF. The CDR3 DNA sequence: TGCAGTGCTAGAGGTAGGGGCCGGGGCACTGAAGCTTTCTTT.

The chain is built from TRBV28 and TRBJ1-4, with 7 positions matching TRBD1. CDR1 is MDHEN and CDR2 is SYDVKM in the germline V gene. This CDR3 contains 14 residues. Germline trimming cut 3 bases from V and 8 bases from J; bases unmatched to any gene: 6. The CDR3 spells CASSFSGGREKLFF. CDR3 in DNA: TGTGCCAGCAGTTTTTCAGGGGGGAGAGAAAAACTGTTTTTT.

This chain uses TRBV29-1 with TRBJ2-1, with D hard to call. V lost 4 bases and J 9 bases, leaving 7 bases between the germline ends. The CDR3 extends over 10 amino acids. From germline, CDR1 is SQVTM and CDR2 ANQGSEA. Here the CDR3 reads CSVGGLEQFF. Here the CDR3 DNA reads TGCAGCGTTGGAGGTCTTGAGCAGTTCTTC.

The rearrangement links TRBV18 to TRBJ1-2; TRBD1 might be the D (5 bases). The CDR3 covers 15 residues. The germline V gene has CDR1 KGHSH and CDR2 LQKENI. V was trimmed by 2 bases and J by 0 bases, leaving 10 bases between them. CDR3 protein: CASSPLGQTNYGYTF. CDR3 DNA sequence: TGTGCCAGCTCACCATTGGGGCAAACTAACTATGGCTACACCTTC.

The CDR3 sequence: CAISESLGASQETQYF. CDR3 in DNA: TGTGCCATCAGTGAGTCGTTAGGGGCTTCCCAAGAGACCCAGTACTTC. The rearrangement links TRBV10-3 to TRBJ2-5, with D perhaps matching TRBD1 (5 bases). V lost 0 bases, J lost 1 base, and 12 bases lay in between. The V gene's germline CDR1 is ENHRY and CDR2 SYGVKD. The CDR3 spans 16 residues.

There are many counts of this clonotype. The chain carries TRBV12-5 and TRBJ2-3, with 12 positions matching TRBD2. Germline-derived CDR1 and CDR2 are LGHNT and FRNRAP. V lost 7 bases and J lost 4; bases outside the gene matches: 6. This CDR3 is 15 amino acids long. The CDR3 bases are TGTGCTAGTGCCGGACTAGCGGGGAGAGCAGATACGCAGTATTTT. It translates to CASAGLAGRADTQYF.

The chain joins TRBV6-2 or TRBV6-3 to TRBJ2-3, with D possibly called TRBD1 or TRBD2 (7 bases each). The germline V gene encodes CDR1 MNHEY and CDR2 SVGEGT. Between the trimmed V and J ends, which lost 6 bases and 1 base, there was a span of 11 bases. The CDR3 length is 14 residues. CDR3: CASSQGGRTDTQYF. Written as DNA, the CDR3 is TGTGCCAGCAGCCAGGGGGGGCGCACAGATACGCAGTATTTT.

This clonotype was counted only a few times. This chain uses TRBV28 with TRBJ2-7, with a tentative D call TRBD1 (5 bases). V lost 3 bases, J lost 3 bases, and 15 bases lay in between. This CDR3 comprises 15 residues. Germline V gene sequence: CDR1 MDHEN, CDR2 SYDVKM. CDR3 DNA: TGTGCCAGCAGTTTGGGCAGGGCCATTAACTACGAGCAGTACTTC. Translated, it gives CASSLGRAINYEQYF.

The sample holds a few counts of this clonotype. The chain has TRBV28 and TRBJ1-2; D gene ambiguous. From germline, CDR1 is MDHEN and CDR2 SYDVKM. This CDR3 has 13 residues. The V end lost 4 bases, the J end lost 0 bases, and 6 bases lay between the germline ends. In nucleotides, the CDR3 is TGTGCCAGCAGTTATTCATCTAACTATGGCTACACCTTC. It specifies CASSYSSNYGYTF.